Below, 28 T cell receptor beta chains from the same sample are listed, as sequenced in a study of T cells in Graves' hyperthyroidism and ophthalmopathy. Amplification yielded TCR beta CDR3 regions, with RNA transcripts as the source. HTBI primers drove first-round RT-PCR of the TCR CDR3. TCRdb re-analysed the multiplex PCR reads in MiXCR, keeping a single row per CDR3 protein. The sample yields 490,000 or so distinct CDR3 sequences, around 20% seen once. Sequences were obtained from blood. These receptors were obtained from a man aged 35 to 55 with Graves' ophthalmopathy.

In its sample, this clonotype was seen many times. The chain is built from TRBV5-1 and TRBJ1-1; D remains unclear. This CDR3 is 14 amino acids long. Germline loops: CDR1 SGHRS, CDR2 YFSETQ. Trimming pared 6 bases from V and 4 bases from J, leaving 16 bases between. The CDR3: CASKPAPGGTEAFF. Written as DNA, the CDR3 is TGCGCCAGCAAACCGGCCCCCGGCGGCACTGAAGCTTTCTTT. Looking up the rest from reference TRBV5-1 and TRBJ1-1 gives the full variable domain: KAGVTQTPRYLIKTRGQQVTLSCSPISGHRSVSWYQQTPGQGLQFLFEYFSETQRNKGNFPGRFSGRQFSNSRSEMNVSTLELGDSALYLCASKPAPGGTEAFFGQGTRLTVV.

This chain joins TRBV25-1 and TRBJ2-3; 13 bases agree with TRBD2. The junction had 6 bases not matched to a gene; V was cut back by 0 bases and J by 6 bases. The CDR3 is 17 residues long. Germline assignment: CDR1 MGHDK and CDR2 SYGVNS. The CDR3 DNA reads as TGTGCCAGCAGTGAATACGGGACTAGCGGGATAGGCGATACGCAGTATTTT. Protein sequence: CASSEYGTSGIGDTQYF.

Here the CDR3 reads CASTYEGGRDTQYF. CDR3 DNA sequence: TGTGCCAGCACCTATGAGGGGGGGCGAGATACGCAGTATTTT. The chain employs TRBV7-9 and TRBJ2-3; D is possibly TRBD2 (7 bases). The V end lost 7 bases, the J end lost 5 bases, and 16 bases lay between the germline ends. This CDR3 is built from 14 residues. Per germline, CDR1 SEHNR and CDR2 FQNEAQ (reference sequence).

The chain recombines TRBV19 with TRBJ2-7, with TRBD2 matching 9 bases. Germline CDR1 and CDR2: LNHDA and SQIVND (reference sequence). This CDR3 region has 15 residues. With 7 bases clipped from V and 7 bases from J, the junction kept 14 bases outside the gene matches. The CDR3 nucleotides read TGTGCCAGTAAGATGGCGGGAGGGCCCGTAGGAGAGCAGTACTTC. This translates into CASKMAGGPVGEQYF.

This chain joins TRBV5-1 and TRBJ2-1, with 11 bases aligning to TRBD2. This CDR3 region has 20 residues. J was trimmed by 3 bases and V by 4 bases; bases with no gene match: 18. In germline, CDR1 is SGHRS, CDR2 YFSETQ. The CDR3 protein is CASSRASGGPRLALYNEQFF. As DNA, the CDR3 is TGCGCCAGCAGCAGGGCTAGCGGGGGGCCAAGGCTGGCGCTCTACAATGAGCAGTTCTTC.

Here the CDR3 reads CASSSSGGPYNEQFF. The DNA for the CDR3 is TGTGCCAGCAGCTCCAGCGGGGGGCCTTACAATGAGCAGTTCTTC. This chain connects TRBV7-2 to TRBJ2-1, with 9 nucleotides matching TRBD2. The CDR3 extends over 15 amino acids. Germline V gene data show CDR1 as SGHTA and CDR2 as FQGNSA. V shed 4 bases, J shed 4 bases, and the junction held 5 bases outside the gene matches.

In its sample, this clonotype was seen a few times. One junction end disagrees with the germline gene, perhaps due to a read error. The chain couples TRBV7-9 to TRBJ2-1; D remains unclear. The CDR3 loop spans 15 amino acids. Germline CDR1 reads SEHNR; CDR2 reads FQNEAQ (reference sequence). CDR3 DNA sequence: TGTGCCAGCAGCCACCCGGGCCAGAAGGACGATGAGCAGCTCTTC. Its translation is CASSHPGQKDDEQLF. Looking up the rest from reference TRBV7-9 and TRBJ2-1 gives the full variable domain: DTGVSQNPRHKITKRGQNVTFRCDPISEHNRLYWYRQTLGQGPEFLTYFQNEAQLEKSRLLSDRFSAERPKGSFSTLEIQRTEQGDSAMYLCASSHPGQKDDEQLFGPGTRLTVL.

The V call is TRBV28, the J call TRBJ1-2, with D maybe TRBD1 (5 bases). CDR1 and CDR2 (germline): MDHEN, SYDVKM. V was shortened by 5 bases and J by 2 bases, with 15 bases between the two germline ends. The CDR3 runs to 15 residues. The CDR3 region has the DNA TGTGCCAGCAGTGAGTCGGGCGGGGGGAACTATGGCTACACCTTC. Protein product: CASSESGGGNYGYTF.

This clonotype was counted ten times or more. The rearrangement links TRBV28 to TRBJ1-5; no definite D call. V was cut by 5 bases and J by 0 bases, with 14 bases left in between. There are 16 residues in the CDR3. Germline V CDR1 and CDR2: MDHEN, SYDVKM. The CDR3 DNA reads as TGTGCCAGCAGTGAGCAAACCGGTAATAGCAATCAGCCCCAGCATTTT. As protein: CASSEQTGNSNQPQHF.

This clonotype was seen repeatedly, ten times or more. The CDR3 here is CASSLVQAGGRQFF. The DNA of the CDR3 is TGTGCCAGCAGTTTAGTCCAGGCGGGGGGAAGGCAGTTCTTC. J is TRBJ2-1 and V is TRBV12-3 or TRBV12-4; 8 bases align to TRBD2. The CDR3 spans 14 residues. V lost 1 base and J lost 12; bases outside the gene matches: 8.

The chain employs TRBV19 and TRBJ1-5, with TRBD1 matching 9 bases. Germline V gives CDR1 LNHDA, CDR2 SQIVND (reference sequence). Trimming at V came to 6 bases and at J to 4 bases, leaving 4 bases not matched to a gene. CDR3 length: 14 amino acids. CDR3 sequence reads: CASRWTGENQPQHF. The CDR3 DNA reads as TGTGCCAGTAGGTGGACAGGGGAAAATCAGCCCCAGCATTTT.

The chain joins TRBV19 to TRBJ1-1; D is uncertain. This CDR3 spans 16 amino acids. The V gene's germline CDR1 is LNHDA and CDR2 SQIVND (reference sequence). The V end was cut by 3 bases, the J end by 4 bases, with 18 bases between. The DNA for the CDR3 is TGTGCCAGTAGTATCCTAGTTGGGGTGATGAGCACTGAAGCTTTCTTT. Its protein is CASSILVGVMSTEAFF.

The gene calls are TRBV30 and TRBJ2-5; 9 bases line up with TRBD1. The CDR3 consists of 12 residues. Per the germline V gene, CDR1 is GTSNPN and CDR2 is SVGIG (reference sequence). V lost 5 bases and J lost 5; bases outside the gene matches: 3. CDR3 DNA sequence: TGTGCCTGGGGACAGGGGATGGAGACCCAGTACTTC. Protein sequence: CAWGQGMETQYF.

The chain couples TRBV20-1 to TRBJ2-2; 9 nucleotides agree with TRBD1. From germline, CDR1 is DFQATT and CDR2 SNEGSKA (reference sequence). The CDR3 has 14 amino acids. V gave up 5 bases and J gave up 6 bases; unmatched junction bases: 7. CDR3 in DNA: TGCAGTGCTCCGAGGACAGGGGTTTCCGGGGAGCTGTTTTTT. Translation gives CSAPRTGVSGELFF.

This chain joins TRBV2 and TRBJ1-3, with 8 bases aligning to TRBD1. V was pared by 6 bases and J by 0 bases, with 7 bases of the junction left unmatched. This CDR3 has 16 residues. The V gene's germline CDR1 is SNHLY and CDR2 FYNNEI. The CDR3 DNA reads as TGTGCCAGCAGGGCCCCGGGACAGGACTCTGGAAACACCATATATTTT. Amino acids: CASRAPGQDSGNTIYF. The whole variable domain, filled in from reference TRBV2 and TRBJ1-3, reads EPEVTQTPSHQVTQMGQEVILRCVPISNHLYFYWYRQILGQKVEFLVSFYNNEISEKSEIFDDQFSVERPDGSNFTLKIRSTKLEDSAMYFCASRAPGQDSGNTIYFGEGSWLTVV.

This chain connects TRBV14 to TRBJ1-2, with no clear D. Germline V gene lookup returns CDR1 SGHDN and CDR2 FVKESK. The V end lost 4 bases, the J end lost 8 bases, and 11 bases lay between the germline ends. This CDR3 comprises 12 residues. This CDR3 is CASSPPGLGYTF. In nucleotides, the CDR3 is TGTGCCAGCAGCCCGCCCGGGTTGGGCTACACCTTC.

The J gene is TRBJ2-1, the V gene TRBV19; D call uncertain. The CDR3 has 16 amino acids. Germline V gives CDR1 LNHDA, CDR2 SQIVND (reference sequence). V shed 5 bases and J shed 3 bases, with 17 bases lying between them. The CDR3, as DNA: TGTGCCAGTAGTGCGATCCCGGCGACTTACTACAATGAGCAGTTCTTC. Translating gives CASSAIPATYYNEQFF.

V usage is TRBV7-9 and J usage is TRBJ1-2; tentatively, D is TRBD1 (5 bases). The CDR3 is 15 residues long. The V end lost 3 bases, the J end lost 2 bases, and 13 bases lay between the germline ends. From germline, CDR1 is SEHNR and CDR2 FQNEAQ (reference sequence). Here the CDR3 reads CASSFLGAENYGYTF. CDR3 sequence (DNA): TGTGCCAGCAGCTTTCTAGGGGCCGAGAACTATGGCTACACCTTC.

The chain is built from TRBV7-3 and TRBJ2-1, with TRBD2 matching over 8 bases. Germline V gene data show CDR1 as SGHTA and CDR2 as FQGTGA. This CDR3 contains 15 residues. Trimming at V came to 3 bases and at J to 9 bases, leaving 10 bases not matched to a gene. This CDR3 is CASSFRLASNSEQFF. DNA for the CDR3: TGTGCCAGCAGCTTCAGACTAGCGTCGAACAGTGAGCAGTTCTTC.

This clonotype showed up just a few times. The genes are TRBV5-1 and TRBJ2-2; TRBD2 agrees at 9 bases. CDR1 is SGHRS, CDR2 YFSETQ, per germline. The CDR3 has 17 residues. V gave up 1 base and J gave up 1 base; unmatched junction bases: 5. CDR3 in amino acids: CASSLPTSGVNTGELFF. The CDR3 region has the DNA TGCGCCAGCAGCTTGCCGACTAGCGGAGTGAACACCGGGGAGCTGTTTTTT.

This clonotype was recorded at least ten times. V and J are TRBV5-8 and TRBJ1-4; no firm D call. CDR1 is SGHTS, CDR2 YDEGEE, per germline. The CDR3 is 14 residues long. Trimming took 5 bases from V and 4 from J, leaving 12 bases between them. CDR3 amino acids: CASSRSGNNEKLFF. CDR3 DNA: TGTGCCAGCAGTCGTTCGGGCAATAATGAAAAACTGTTTTTT.

The rearrangement links TRBV24-1 to TRBJ2-1; the match to TRBD2 covers 8 bases. With 4 bases clipped from V and 7 bases from J, the junction kept 2 bases outside the gene matches. This CDR3 is built from 13 residues. The V gene's germline CDR1 is KGHDR and CDR2 SFDVKD. CDR3 loop: CATSDGGANEQFF. The CDR3 DNA is TGTGCCACCAGTGACGGGGGGGCAAATGAGCAGTTCTTC.

This clonotype has a count of ten or more. The CDR3 sequence: CASSYRQLVTEAFF. The CDR3 nucleotides are TGTGCCAGCAGTTATCGGCAACTGGTAACTGAAGCTTTCTTT. This chain joins TRBV12-3 or TRBV12-4 and TRBJ1-1; D unresolved. The V and J ends lost 4 bases and 5 bases respectively, with 14 bases between them. This CDR3 has 14 residues.

The chain couples TRBV27 to TRBJ2-3; no definite D call. Germline V lookup: CDR1 MNHEY, CDR2 SMNVEV (reference sequence). This CDR3 spans 13 amino acids. Trimming cost V 3 bases and J 5 bases, with 9 bases left between them. CDR3 DNA: TGTGCCAGCAGTTTTGTAGTAGGAGATACGCAGTATTTT. Translation: CASSFVVGDTQYF.

This clonotype was seen repeatedly, ten times or more. This chain joins TRBV3-1 and TRBJ1-1, with D uncertain. CDR3 length: 15 amino acids. The germline V gene has CDR1 LGHDT and CDR2 YNNKEL (reference sequence). V lost 4 bases and J 1 base, leaving 13 bases between the germline ends. The CDR3 sequence is CASSPGGITNTEAFF. CDR3 sequence (DNA): TGTGCCAGCAGCCCCGGAGGGATCACGAACACTGAAGCTTTCTTT.

The table lists this clonotype with a few counts. The genes are TRBV5-1 and TRBJ2-1; the match to TRBD2 covers 8 bases. The CDR3 runs to 14 residues. The J segment lost 9 bases and the V segment lost 4 bases, leaving 9 bases of the junction unmatched. Germline CDR1 and CDR2: SGHRS and YFSETQ. CDR3: CASSPRTSNGEQFF. The CDR3 region has the DNA TGCGCCAGCAGCCCCAGGACTAGCAACGGTGAGCAGTTCTTC.

This clonotype was observed a few times. CDR3 protein: CAISAGTSGEQFF. The CDR3 DNA reads TGTGCCATCAGTGCCGGGACTAGCGGAGAGCAGTTCTTC. The V and J genes are TRBV10-3 and TRBJ2-1; 11 nucleotides agree with TRBD2. In germline, CDR1 is ENHRY, CDR2 SYGVKD. The CDR3 sequence is 13 residues long. V shed 4 bases and J 10 bases; nucleotides not matched to a gene: 3.

Ten or more counts support this clonotype. The chain is built from TRBV2 and TRBJ2-5; 10 positions agree with TRBD2. Germline CDR1 and CDR2: SNHLY and FYNNEI. The CDR3 extends over 15 amino acids. The J segment lost 5 bases and the V segment lost 6 bases, leaving 9 bases of the junction unmatched. The CDR3 protein is CASSELAGVVETQYF. CDR3 bases: TGTGCCAGCAGCGAGCTAGCGGGAGTTGTGGAGACCCAGTACTTC.